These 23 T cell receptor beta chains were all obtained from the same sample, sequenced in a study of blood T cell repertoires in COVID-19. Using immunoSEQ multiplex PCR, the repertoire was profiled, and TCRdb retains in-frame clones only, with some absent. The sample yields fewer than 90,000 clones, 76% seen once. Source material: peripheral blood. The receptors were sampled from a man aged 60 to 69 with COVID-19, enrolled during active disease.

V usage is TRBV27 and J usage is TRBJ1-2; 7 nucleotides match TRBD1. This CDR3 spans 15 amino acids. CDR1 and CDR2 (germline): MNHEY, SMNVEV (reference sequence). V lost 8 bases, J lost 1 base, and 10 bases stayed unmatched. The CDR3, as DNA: TGTGCCAGCCCCCAAGGGGGCGATGGTAACTATGGCTACACCTTC. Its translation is CASPQGGDGNYGYTF.

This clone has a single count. The CDR3: CASRNPREVSSYNEQFF. In nucleotides, the CDR3 is TGTGCCAGCAGAAACCCACGGGAAGTGAGCTCCTACAATGAGCAGTTCTTC. The chain couples TRBV28 to TRBJ2-1; D perhaps matches TRBD2 (5 bases). Trimming removed 6 bases from V and 0 bases from J, with 18 bases in between. The CDR3 contains 17 residues. Germline loops: CDR1 MDHEN, CDR2 SYDVKM.

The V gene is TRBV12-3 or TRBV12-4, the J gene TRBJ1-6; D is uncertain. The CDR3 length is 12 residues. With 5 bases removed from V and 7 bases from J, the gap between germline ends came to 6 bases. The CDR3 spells CASSPQNSPLHF. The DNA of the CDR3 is TGTGCCAGCAGTCCGCAGAATTCACCCCTCCACTTT.

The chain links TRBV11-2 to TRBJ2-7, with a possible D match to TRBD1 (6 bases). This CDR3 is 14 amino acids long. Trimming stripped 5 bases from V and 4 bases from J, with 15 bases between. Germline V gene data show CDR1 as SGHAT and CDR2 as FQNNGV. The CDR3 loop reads CASSERQDLYEQYF. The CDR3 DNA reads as TGTGCCAGCAGCGAACGACAGGATTTATACGAGCAGTACTTC.

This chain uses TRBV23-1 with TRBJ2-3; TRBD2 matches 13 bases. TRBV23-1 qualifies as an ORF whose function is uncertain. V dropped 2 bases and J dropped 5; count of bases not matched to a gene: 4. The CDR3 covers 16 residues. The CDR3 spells CASSQGLAGVGDTQYF. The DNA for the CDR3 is TGCGCCAGCAGTCAAGGACTAGCGGGAGTTGGAGATACGCAGTATTTT.

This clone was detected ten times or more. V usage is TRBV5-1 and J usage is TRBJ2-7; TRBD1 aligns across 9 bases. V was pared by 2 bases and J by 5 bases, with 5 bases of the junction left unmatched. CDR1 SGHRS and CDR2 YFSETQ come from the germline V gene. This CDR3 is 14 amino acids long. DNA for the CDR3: TGCGCCAGCAGCTTTGGGGACAGGGACGACGAGCAGTACTTC. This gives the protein CASSFGDRDDEQYF.

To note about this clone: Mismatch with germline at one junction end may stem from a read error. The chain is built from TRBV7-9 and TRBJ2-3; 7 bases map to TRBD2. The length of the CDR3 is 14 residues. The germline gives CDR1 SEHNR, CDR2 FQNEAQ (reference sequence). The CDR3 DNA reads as TGTGCCAGCAACTTAGGACCCCGCGGGGGTACGCAGTATTTT. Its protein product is CASNLGPRGGTQYF. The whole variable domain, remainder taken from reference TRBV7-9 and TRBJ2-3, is DTGVSQNPRHKITKRGQNVTFRCDPISEHNRLYWYRQTLGQGPEFLTYFQNEAQLEKSRLLSDRFSAERPKGSFSTLEIQRTEQGDSAMYLCASNLGPRGGTQYFGPGTRLTVL.

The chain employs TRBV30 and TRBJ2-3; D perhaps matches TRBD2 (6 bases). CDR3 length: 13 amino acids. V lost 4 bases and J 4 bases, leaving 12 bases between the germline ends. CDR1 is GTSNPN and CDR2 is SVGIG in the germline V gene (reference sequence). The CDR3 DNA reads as TGTGCCTGGACTTACCCGGGGGCAGATACGCAGTATTTT. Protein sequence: CAWTYPGADTQYF.

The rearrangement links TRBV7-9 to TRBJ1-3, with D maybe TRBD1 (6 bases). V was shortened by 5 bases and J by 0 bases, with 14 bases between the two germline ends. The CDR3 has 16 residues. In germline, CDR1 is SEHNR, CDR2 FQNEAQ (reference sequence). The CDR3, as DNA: TGTGCCAGCAGCCACGGACAGTCCTCCTCTGGAAACACCATATATTTT. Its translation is CASSHGQSSSGNTIYF. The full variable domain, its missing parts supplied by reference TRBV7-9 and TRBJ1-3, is DTGVSQNPRHKITKRGQNVTFRCDPISEHNRLYWYRQTLGQGPEFLTYFQNEAQLEKSRLLSDRFSAERPKGSFSTLEIQRTEQGDSAMYLCASSHGQSSSGNTIYFGEGSWLTVV.

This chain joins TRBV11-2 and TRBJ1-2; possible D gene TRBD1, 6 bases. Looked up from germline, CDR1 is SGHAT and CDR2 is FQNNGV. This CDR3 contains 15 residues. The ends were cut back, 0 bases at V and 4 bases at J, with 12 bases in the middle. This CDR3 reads CASSLDSGGGYGYTF. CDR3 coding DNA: TGTGCCAGCAGCTTAGATAGCGGGGGCGGCTATGGCTACACCTTC. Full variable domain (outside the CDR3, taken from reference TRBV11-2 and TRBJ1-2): EAGVAQSPRYKIIEKRQSVAFWCNPISGHATLYWYQQILGQGPKLLIQFQNNGVVDDSQLPKDRFSAERLKGVDSTLKIQPAKLEDSAVYLCASSLDSGGGYGYTFGSGTRLTVV.

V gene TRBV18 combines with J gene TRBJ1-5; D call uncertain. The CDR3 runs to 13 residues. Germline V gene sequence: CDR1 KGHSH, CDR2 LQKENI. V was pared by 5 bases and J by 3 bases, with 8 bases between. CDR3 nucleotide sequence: TGTGCCAGCTCAAACTCCGACAATCAGCCCCAGCATTTT. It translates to CASSNSDNQPQHF.

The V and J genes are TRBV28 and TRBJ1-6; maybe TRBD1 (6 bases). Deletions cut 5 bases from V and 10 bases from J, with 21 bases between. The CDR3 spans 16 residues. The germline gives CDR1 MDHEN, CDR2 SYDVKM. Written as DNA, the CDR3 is TGTGCCAGCAGTCCCCCCCGAAGGGGGGAGGGGTCACCCCTCCACTTT. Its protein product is CASSPPRRGEGSPLHF.

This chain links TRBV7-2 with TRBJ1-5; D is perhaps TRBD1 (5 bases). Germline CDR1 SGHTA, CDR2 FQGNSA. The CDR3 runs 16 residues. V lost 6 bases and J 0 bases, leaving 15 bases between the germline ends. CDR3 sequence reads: CASRGWGGTSNQPQHF. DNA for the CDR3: TGTGCCAGCAGGGGCTGGGGCGGGACTAGCAATCAGCCCCAGCATTTT.

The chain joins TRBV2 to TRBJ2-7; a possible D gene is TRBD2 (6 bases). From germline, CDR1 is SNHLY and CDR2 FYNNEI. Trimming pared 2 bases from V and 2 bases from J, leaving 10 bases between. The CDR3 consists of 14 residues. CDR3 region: CASSEMRGPYEQYF. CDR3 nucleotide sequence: TGTGCCAGCAGTGAAATGCGGGGCCCCTACGAGCAGTACTTC.

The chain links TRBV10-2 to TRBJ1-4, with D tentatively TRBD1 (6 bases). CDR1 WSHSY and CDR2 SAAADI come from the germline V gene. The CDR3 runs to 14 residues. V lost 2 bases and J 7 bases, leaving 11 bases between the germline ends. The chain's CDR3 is CASSETGRSEKLFF. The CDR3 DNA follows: TGCGCCAGCAGTGAGACAGGGAGAAGTGAAAAACTGTTTTTT.

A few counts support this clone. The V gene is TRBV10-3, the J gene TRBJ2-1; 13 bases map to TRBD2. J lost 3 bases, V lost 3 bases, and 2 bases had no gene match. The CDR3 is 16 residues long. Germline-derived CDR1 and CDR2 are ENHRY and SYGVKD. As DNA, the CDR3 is TGTGCCATCAGTGACCGACTAGCGGGAGGCTACAATGAGCAGTTCTTC. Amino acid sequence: CAISDRLAGGYNEQFF.

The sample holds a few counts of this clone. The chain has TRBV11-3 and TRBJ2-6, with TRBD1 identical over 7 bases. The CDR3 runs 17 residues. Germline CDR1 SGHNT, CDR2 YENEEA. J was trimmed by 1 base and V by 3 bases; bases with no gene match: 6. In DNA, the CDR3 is TGTGCCAGCAGCTTGACAGGGTCCGGATCTGGGGCCAACGTCCTGACTTTC. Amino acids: CASSLTGSGSGANVLTF.

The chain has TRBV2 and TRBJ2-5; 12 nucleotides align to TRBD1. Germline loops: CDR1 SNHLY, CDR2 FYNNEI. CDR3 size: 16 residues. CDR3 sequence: CATKSGTGGEGKTQYF. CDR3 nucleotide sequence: TGTGCTACCAAATCCGGGACAGGGGGCGAGGGAAAGACCCAGTACTTC.

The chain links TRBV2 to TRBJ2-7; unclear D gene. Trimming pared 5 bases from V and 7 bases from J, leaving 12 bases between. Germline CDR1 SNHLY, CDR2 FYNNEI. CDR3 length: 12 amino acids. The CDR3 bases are TGTGCCAGCAGTAACCCTGGTCAGGAGCAGTACTTC. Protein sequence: CASSNPGQEQYF.

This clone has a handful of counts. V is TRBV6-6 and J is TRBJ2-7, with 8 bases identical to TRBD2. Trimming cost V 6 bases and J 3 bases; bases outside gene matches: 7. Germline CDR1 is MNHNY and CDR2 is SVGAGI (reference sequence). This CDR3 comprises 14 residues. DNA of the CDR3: TGTGCCAGCAGCTTACTAGCGGAAGTCTACGAGCAGTACTTC. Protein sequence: CASSLLAEVYEQYF.

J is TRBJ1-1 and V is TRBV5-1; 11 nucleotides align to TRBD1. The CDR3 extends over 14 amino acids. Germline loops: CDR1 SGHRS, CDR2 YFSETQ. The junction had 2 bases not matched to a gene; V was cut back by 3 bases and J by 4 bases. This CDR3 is CASSSGQGVTEAFF. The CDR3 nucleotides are TGCGCCAGCAGCTCGGGACAGGGGGTCACTGAAGCTTTCTTT.

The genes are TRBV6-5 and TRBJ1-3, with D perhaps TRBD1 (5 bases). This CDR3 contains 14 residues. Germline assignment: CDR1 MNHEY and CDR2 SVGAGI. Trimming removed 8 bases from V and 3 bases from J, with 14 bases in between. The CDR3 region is CASLPLGLGNTIYF. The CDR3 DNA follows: TGTGCCAGCTTACCACTGGGGCTTGGAAACACCATATATTTT.

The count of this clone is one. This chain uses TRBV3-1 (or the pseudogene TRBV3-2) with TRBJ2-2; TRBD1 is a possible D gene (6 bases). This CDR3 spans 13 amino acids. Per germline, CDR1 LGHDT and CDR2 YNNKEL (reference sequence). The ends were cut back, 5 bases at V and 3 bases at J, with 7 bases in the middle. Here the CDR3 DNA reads TGTGCCAGCAGCACAGGGCACACCGGGGAGCTGTTTTTT. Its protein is CASSTGHTGELFF.